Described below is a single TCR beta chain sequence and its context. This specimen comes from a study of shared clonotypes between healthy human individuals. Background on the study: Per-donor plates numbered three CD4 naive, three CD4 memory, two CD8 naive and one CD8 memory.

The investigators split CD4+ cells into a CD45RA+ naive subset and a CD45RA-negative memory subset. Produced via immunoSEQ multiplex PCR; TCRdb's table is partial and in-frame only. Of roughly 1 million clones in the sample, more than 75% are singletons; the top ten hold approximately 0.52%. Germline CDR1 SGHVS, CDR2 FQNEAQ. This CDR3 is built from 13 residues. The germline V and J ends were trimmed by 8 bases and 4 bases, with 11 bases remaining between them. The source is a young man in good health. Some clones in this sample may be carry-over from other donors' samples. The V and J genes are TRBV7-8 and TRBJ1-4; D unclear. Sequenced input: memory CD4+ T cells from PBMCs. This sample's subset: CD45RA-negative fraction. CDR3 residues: CASAQPVNEKLFF. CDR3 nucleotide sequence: TGTGCCAGCGCGCAACCAGTTAATGAAAAACTGTTTTTT.